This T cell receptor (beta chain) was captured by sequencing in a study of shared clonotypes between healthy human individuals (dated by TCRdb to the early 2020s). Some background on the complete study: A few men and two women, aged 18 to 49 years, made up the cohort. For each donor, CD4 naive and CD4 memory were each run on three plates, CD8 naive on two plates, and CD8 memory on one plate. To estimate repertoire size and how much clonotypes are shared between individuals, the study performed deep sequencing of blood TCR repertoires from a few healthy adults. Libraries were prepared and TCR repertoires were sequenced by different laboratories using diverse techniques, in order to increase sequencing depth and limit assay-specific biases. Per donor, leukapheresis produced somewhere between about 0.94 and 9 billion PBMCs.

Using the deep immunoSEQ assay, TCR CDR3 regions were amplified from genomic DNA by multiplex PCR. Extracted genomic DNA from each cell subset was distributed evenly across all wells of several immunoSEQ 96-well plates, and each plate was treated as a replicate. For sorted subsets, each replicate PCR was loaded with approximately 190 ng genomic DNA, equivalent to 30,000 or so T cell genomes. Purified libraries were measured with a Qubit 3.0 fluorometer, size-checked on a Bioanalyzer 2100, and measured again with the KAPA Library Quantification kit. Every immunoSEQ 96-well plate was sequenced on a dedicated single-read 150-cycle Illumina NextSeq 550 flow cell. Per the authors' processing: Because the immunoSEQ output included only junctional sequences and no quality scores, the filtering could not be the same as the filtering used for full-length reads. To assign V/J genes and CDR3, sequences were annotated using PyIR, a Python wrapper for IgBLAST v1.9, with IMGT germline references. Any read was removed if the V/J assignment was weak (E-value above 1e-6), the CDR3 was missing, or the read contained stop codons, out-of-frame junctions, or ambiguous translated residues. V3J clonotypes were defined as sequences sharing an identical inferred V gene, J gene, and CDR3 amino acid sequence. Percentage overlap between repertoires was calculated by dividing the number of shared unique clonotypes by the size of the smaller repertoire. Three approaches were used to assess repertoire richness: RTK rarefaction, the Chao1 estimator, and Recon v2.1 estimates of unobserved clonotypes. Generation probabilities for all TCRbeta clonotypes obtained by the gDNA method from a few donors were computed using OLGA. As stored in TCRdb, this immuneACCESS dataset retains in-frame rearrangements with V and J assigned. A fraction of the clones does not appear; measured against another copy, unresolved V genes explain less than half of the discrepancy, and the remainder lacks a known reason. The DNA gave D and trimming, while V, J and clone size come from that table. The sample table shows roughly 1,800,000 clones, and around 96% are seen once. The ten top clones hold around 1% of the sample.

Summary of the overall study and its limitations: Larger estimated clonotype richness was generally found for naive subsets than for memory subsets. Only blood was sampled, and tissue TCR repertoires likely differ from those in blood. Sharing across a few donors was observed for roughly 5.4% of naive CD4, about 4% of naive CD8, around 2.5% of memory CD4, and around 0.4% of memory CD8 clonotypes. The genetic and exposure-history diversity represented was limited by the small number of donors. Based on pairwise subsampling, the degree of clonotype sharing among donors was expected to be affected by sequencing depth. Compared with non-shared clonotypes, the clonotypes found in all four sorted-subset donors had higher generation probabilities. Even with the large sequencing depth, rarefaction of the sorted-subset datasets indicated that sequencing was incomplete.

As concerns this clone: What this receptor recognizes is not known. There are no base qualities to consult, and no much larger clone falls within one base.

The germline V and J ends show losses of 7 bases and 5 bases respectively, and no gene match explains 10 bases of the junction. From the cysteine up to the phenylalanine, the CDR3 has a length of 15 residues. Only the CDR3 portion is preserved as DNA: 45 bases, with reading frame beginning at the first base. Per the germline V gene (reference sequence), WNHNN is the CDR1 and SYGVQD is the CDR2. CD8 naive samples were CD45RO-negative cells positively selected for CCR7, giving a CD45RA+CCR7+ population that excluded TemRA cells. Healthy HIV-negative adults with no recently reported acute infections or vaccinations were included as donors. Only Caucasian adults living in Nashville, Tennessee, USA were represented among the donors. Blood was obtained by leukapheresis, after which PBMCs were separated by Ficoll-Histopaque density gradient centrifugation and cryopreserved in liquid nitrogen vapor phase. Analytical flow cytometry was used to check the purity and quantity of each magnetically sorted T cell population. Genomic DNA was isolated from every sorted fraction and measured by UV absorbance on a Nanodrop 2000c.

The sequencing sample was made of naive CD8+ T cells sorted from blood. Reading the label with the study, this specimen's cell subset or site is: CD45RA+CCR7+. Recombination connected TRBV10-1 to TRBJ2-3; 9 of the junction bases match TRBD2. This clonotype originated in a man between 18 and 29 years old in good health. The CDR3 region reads CASTPSGKRGDTQYF. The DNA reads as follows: TGCGCCAGCACCCCTAGCGGGAAACGGGGAGATACGCAGTATTTT.